This TCR beta chain was identified during a study of T-cell reconstitution after alpha-beta-depleted transplantation in children. The study's findings and limits: Newly generated T cells supplied most T-cell counts and diversity one year post-transplant. In patients about two months after transplant, alpha-beta T cells reportedly arose from several hundred expanded graft clones.

It was with unique molecular identifiers that the TCRbeta library was prepared. TCRdb analysed the PCR reads with MiXCR anew, one entry per CDR3 protein. The sample has approximately 150,000 distinct CDR3 sequences, 8.5% to 10% seen once. Notes on this clonotype: Its antigen is currently unknown.

This clonotype was sampled from a female patient aged 2-10 years who had a stem cell transplant for congenital amegakaryocytic thrombocytopenia, so the T cells may come from the graft donor. Sequenced here: PBMCs, mostly from graft donor cells, sampled 180 days after TCRalphabeta/CD19-depleted stem cell transplant.

CDR3 bases: TGTGCCAGCTCACCAACCTGGCAGAACTCCTATGGCTACACCTTC. This sequence encodes CASSPTWQNSYGYTF. This chain joins TRBV18 and TRBJ1-2, with no clear D. This CDR3 is built from 15 residues. The V and J ends lost 2 bases and 4 bases respectively, with 14 bases between them. Germline V gene data show CDR1 as KGHSH and CDR2 as LQKENI.